The 10 T cell receptor beta chains in this list originate from one sample, sequenced in a study of cytomegalovirus exposure and HLA in healthy donors (dated by TCRdb to the late 2010s). Libraries were made using the immunoSEQ multiplex PCR assay. For the multiplex PCR, a mixture combining 60 forward primers for TCR Vbeta segments and 13 reverse primers for TCR Jbeta segments was used. TCRdb re-hosts the immuneACCESS table, in-frame sequences only. Its copies lack some clones; in the studies checked, an unresolved V gene accounts for under half of them, and the cause for the rest is not known. The sample profile shows 130,000 to 150,000 clones; approximately 80% of them were found once. The leading ten clones occupy 2% to 3% of the sample. Sequenced material: PBMCs. Receptor source: a woman under 30 in good health and CMV-seropositive.

The chain is built from TRBV4-1 and TRBJ1-1; 7 nucleotides match TRBD1. The V gene's germline CDR1 is MGHRA and CDR2 YSYEKL. The CDR3 is 15 amino acids. The J segment lost 1 base and the V segment lost 3 bases, leaving 5 bases of the junction unmatched. In DNA, the CDR3 is TGCGCCAGCAGCCATCGTTCAGGGGGGAACACTGAAGCTTTCTTT. Translated, it gives CASSHRSGGNTEAFF.

This clone has only a few counts. The chain couples TRBV5-4 to TRBJ2-2; D uncertain. Trimming removed 2 bases from V and 8 bases from J, with 4 bases in between. From germline, CDR1 is SGHNT and CDR2 YYREEE (reference sequence). This CDR3 comprises 11 residues. The CDR3 region has the DNA TGTGCCAGCAGCTTTTTAGGGGAGCTGTTTTTT. Translating it yields CASSFLGELFF.

V usage is TRBV7-6 and J usage is TRBJ2-7; the D gene is possibly TRBD2 (6 bases). V gave up 8 bases and J gave up 3 bases, with 20 bases separating them. The CDR3 contains 15 residues. Germline V gene data show CDR1 as SGHVS and CDR2 as FNYEAQ. CDR3 DNA: TGTGCCAGCTCCGACCCGGGGACTGACGACTACGAGCAGTACTTC. Translating it yields CASSDPGTDDYEQYF.

In this sample, this clone turned up a few times. This chain joins TRBV5-8 and TRBJ1-5; TRBD1 agrees at 7 bases. Trimming cost V 0 bases and J 7 bases; bases outside gene matches: 7. The CDR3 covers 15 residues. Germline CDR1 reads SGHTS; CDR2 reads YDEGEE. The CDR3 protein is CASSLVGTDFQPQHF. DNA for the CDR3: TGTGCCAGCAGCTTGGTCGGGACAGACTTCCAGCCCCAGCATTTT.

The CDR3 nucleotides read TGTGCCAGCAGCGTAAGCAGGGATTTCTCCTACGAGCAGTACTTC. Its translation: CASSVSRDFSYEQYF. This sequence joins TRBV11-2 and TRBJ2-7, with D perhaps TRBD1 (5 bases). This CDR3 comprises 15 residues. In germline, CDR1 is SGHAT, CDR2 FQNNGV. Trimming took off 5 bases at V and 0 bases at J, with 14 bases between the two ends.

This chain connects TRBV29-1 to TRBJ1-2, with TRBD1 matching 12 bases. The CDR3 is made up of 13 amino acids. Germline V gene sequence: CDR1 SQVTM, CDR2 ANQGSEA. Germline trimming cut 6 bases from V and 7 bases from J; bases unmatched to any gene: 6. CDR3 in DNA: TGCAGCGTCGAGGGACAGGGGGCCTCTGGCTACACCTTC. Encoded protein: CSVEGQGASGYTF.

The rearrangement uses TRBV6-1 and TRBJ2-5; D might be TRBD1 (5 bases). CDR1 MNHNS and CDR2 SASEGT come from the germline V gene. Trimming stripped 0 bases from V and 2 bases from J, with 10 bases between. The CDR3 covers 15 residues. The CDR3 DNA sequence: TGTGCCAGCAGTGAAGCCACAGGTTATCAAGAGACCCAGTACTTC. Amino acid sequence: CASSEATGYQETQYF.

This clone occurred once. The chain uses TRBV6-5 and TRBJ1-1, with D uncertain. In germline, CDR1 is MNHEY, CDR2 SVGAGI. V shed 6 bases and J shed 8 bases, with 19 bases lying between them. This CDR3 contains 14 residues. The CDR3 region has the DNA TGTGCCAGCAGCCTCCGGTTTGTGGGAGCGGAAGCTTTCTTT. Translating it yields CASSLRFVGAEAFF.

The chain has TRBV5-1 and TRBJ2-1; the match to TRBD1 covers 9 bases. J lost 2 bases, V lost 3 bases, and 3 bases had no gene match. The V gene's germline CDR1 is SGHRS and CDR2 YFSETQ. The length of the CDR3 is 15 residues. This chain's CDR3 is CASSSGTGTYNEQFF. CDR3 coding DNA: TGCGCCAGCAGCTCCGGGACAGGGACCTACAATGAGCAGTTCTTC.

The rearrangement links TRBV9 to TRBJ1-1; 9 bases map to TRBD1. The CDR3 runs 16 residues. V dropped 4 bases and J dropped 1; count of bases not matched to a gene: 8. Germline V lookup: CDR1 SGDLS, CDR2 YYNGEE. The CDR3 here is CASSPLTGQGNTEAFF. CDR3 DNA: TGTGCCAGCAGCCCCCTAACGGGACAGGGGAACACTGAAGCTTTCTTT.